Listed below are T cell receptor beta chains from one sample, sequenced in a study of blood T cells in healthy people across ages. TCRdb processed the 5' RACE reads anew with MiXCR; each CDR3 protein has one entry. Among around 650,000 distinct CDR3 sequences listed, 40% to 45% were seen once. Sequences were obtained from blood. The receptors derive from a man older than 75 in good health. CDR3s include the opening cysteine and the closing phenylalanine or tryptophan. A D gene is named only where the DNA matches it firmly. Clone size appears in some rows only: once, few, many, or a class for an expanded clone.

NA | NA | TRBJ2-7 | TRBV30 | CAWSVRAYEQYF | TGTGCCTGGAGTGTAAGGGCTTACGAGCAGTACTTC
NA | NA | TRBJ2-5 | TRBV9 | CASSVGRAQETQYF | TGTGCCAGCAGCGTAGGGAGGGCCCAAGAGACCCAGTACTTC
few | TRBD1 | TRBJ2-7 | TRBV12-3/TRBV12-4 | CASSLERTGTYEQYF | TGTGCCAGCAGTTTGGAGCGGACAGGGACCTACGAGCAGTACTTC
many | NA | TRBJ1-1 | TRBV12-3/TRBV12-4 | CASTQGLGNTEAFF | TGTGCCAGCACTCAGGGGTTGGGGAACACTGAAGCTTTCTTT
NA | NA | TRBJ2-1 | TRBV7-2 | CASSLVLGVNNEQFF | TGTGCCAGCAGCTTAGTACTTGGAGTCAACAATGAGCAGTTCTTC
few | TRBD2 | TRBJ2-7 | TRBV20-1 | CSAERPAGKYEQYF | TGCAGTGCTGAGCGTCCAGCGGGGAAGTACGAGCAGTACTTC
NA | NA | TRBJ2-4 | TRBV10-2 | CASSESAGAPAKNIQYF | TGCGCCAGCAGTGAGTCCGCAGGGGCACCAGCCAAAAACATTCAGTACTTC
NA | NA | TRBJ2-7 | TRBV12-3/TRBV12-4 | CASRTNSYEQYF | TGTGCCAGCAGGACTAACTCCTACGAGCAGTACTTC
once | NA | TRBJ2-1 | TRBV21-1 | CASSFTDYYEQFF | TGTGCCAGCAGCTTTACGGACTACTACGAGCAGTTCTTC
many | NA | TRBJ1-6 | TRBV20-1 | CSARTGSNSPLHF | TGCAGTGCCCGAACAGGATCTAATTCACCCCTCCACTTT
NA | NA | TRBJ1-4 | TRBV25-1 | CASDSTGRNETLFF | TGTGCCAGCGACTCGACAGGTCGAAATGAAACACTGTTTTTT
few | NA | TRBJ2-5 | TRBV20-1 | CSARVTGIQETQYF | TGCAGTGCTAGAGTTACAGGGATCCAAGAGACCCAGTACTTC
many | NA | TRBJ2-4 | TRBV4-3 | CASSQDRAALAKNIQYF | TGCGCCAGCAGCCAAGATAGGGCAGCCTTAGCCAAAAACATTCAGTACTTC
NA | NA | TRBJ2-7 | TRBV20-1 | CSATGGVMGSYEQYF | TGCAGTGCCACCGGGGGAGTAATGGGCTCCTACGAGCAGTACTTC
NA | NA | TRBJ1-5 | TRBV6-1 | CASSAPGQAAQPQHF | TGTGCCAGCAGTGCACCGGGGCAGGCGGCTCAGCCCCAGCATTTT
NA | TRBD2 | TRBJ2-7 | TRBV28 | CVSSRPTSGLSYEQYF | TGTGTCAGCAGTAGACCGACTAGCGGGCTTTCCTACGAGCAGTACTTC
many | NA | TRBJ2-5 | TRBV4-3 | CASSSGGARETQYF | TGCGCCAGCAGCTCAGGGGGGGCTCGAGAGACCCAGTACTTC
many | TRBD2 | TRBJ2-5 | TRBV6-5 | CASSGLAGARTQYF | TGTGCCAGCAGCGGACTAGCGGGGGCACGGACCCAGTACTTC
NA | NA | TRBJ2-2 | TRBV24-1 | CATSEAGTGEVGNTGELFF | TGTGCCACCAGTGAGGCCGGGACGGGCGAAGTAGGAAACACCGGGGAGCTGTTTTTT
NA | NA | TRBJ2-1 | TRBV15 | CATSIKGWYNEQFF | TGTGCCACCAGCATAAAGGGTTGGTACAATGAGCAGTTCTTC
NA | NA | TRBJ2-3 | TRBV5-5 | CASSLGASIVTDTQYF | TGTGCCAGCAGCTTGGGCGCTTCTATAGTCACAGATACGCAGTATTTT
NA | NA | TRBJ2-5 | TRBV7-2 | CASSCAALGETQYF | TGTGCCAGCAGCTGTGCGGCGTTAGGGGAGACCCAGTACTTC
few | TRBD2 | TRBJ2-7 | TRBV6-4 | CATTGLLAGTYEQYF | TGTGCCACCACTGGGTTACTAGCGGGGACCTACGAGCAGTACTTC
few | TRBD2 | TRBJ2-7 | TRBV7-3 | CASRLTSGSYEQYF | TGTGCCAGCAGATTGACTAGCGGGAGTTACGAGCAGTACTTC
NA | NA | TRBJ1-5 | TRBV6-2/TRBV6-3 | CASSSGHPDQPQHF | TGTGCCAGCAGTTCTGGACATCCCGATCAGCCCCAGCATTTT
many | NA | TRBJ2-5 | TRBV24-1 | CATSDSLRGRPQYF | TGTGCCACCAGTGACTCCCTCCGGGGGAGACCCCAGTACTTC
few | TRBD2 | TRBJ2-4 | TRBV4-2 | CASSLQGLAGVTFGKNIQYF | TGTGCCAGCAGCCTTCAGGGACTAGCGGGGGTGACATTTGGCAAAAACATTCAGTACTTC
NA | NA | TRBJ2-7 | TRBV29-1 | CSVGERSYNEQYF | TGCAGCGTTGGAGAGCGGAGCTACAATGAGCAGTACTTC
NA | NA | TRBJ2-3 | TRBV4-2 | CASSPGPVDADTQYF | TGTGCCAGCAGCCCAGGACCAGTAGATGCAGATACGCAGTATTTT
few | NA | TRBJ1-2 | TRBV5-1 | CASSLGDVASYGYTF | TGCGCCAGCAGCTTGGGGGACGTTGCATCCTATGGCTACACCTTC
few | TRBD2 | TRBJ2-3 | TRBV20-1 | CSAPLAGGSPRDTQYF | TGCAGTGCTCCCCTAGCGGGTGGAAGCCCCAGGGATACGCAGTATTTT
NA | TRBD2 | TRBJ2-3 | TRBV24-1 | CATSGDSGGSTDTQYF | TGTGCCACCAGTGGAGATAGCGGGGGGAGCACAGATACGCAGTATTTT
NA | TRBD2 | TRBJ2-1 | TRBV27 | CASSLGTSGFNEQFF | TGTGCCAGCAGTCTAGGGACTAGCGGCTTCAATGAGCAGTTCTTC
NA | NA | TRBJ1-1 | TRBV28 | CASKYVTEAFF | TGTGCCAGCAAGTACGTAACTGAAGCTTTCTTT
NA | TRBD1 | TRBJ1-2 | TRBV6-6 | CASSRPGTGENYGYTF | TGTGCCAGCAGTAGACCGGGGACAGGAGAGAACTATGGCTACACCTTC
NA | NA | TRBJ2-5 | TRBV6-6 | CASSTQVGPGETQYF | TGTGCCAGCTCTACTCAAGTCGGCCCAGGAGAGACCCAGTACTTC
once | TRBD2 | TRBJ2-1 | TRBV7-3 | CASSLTGTSSNNEQFF | TGTGCCAGCAGCTTAACGGGGACTAGCTCTAACAATGAGCAGTTCTTC
NA | NA | TRBJ2-5 | TRBV12-5 | CASGIGHGETQYF | TGTGCTAGTGGTATAGGACACGGCGAGACCCAGTACTTC
NA | TRBD1 | TRBJ2-4 | TRBV6-5 | CASTWTGYKNIQYF | TGTGCCAGTACATGGACAGGGTACAAAAACATTCAGTACTTC
NA | TRBD2 | TRBJ2-3 | TRBV20-1 | CSATSGDKYTQYF | TGCAGTGCAACTAGCGGGGATAAGTATACGCAGTATTTT
few | TRBD1 | TRBJ2-1 | TRBV7-2 | CASSLDFAGGEQFF | TGTGCCAGCAGCTTAGATTTTGCAGGGGGTGAGCAGTTCTTC
NA | NA | TRBJ2-2 | TRBV7-9 | CANTGTANTGELFF | TGTGCCAATACGGGGACGGCGAACACCGGGGAGCTGTTTTTT
few | NA | TRBJ2-1 | TRBV10-3 | CAISLLGGEQFF | TGTGCCATCAGTCTCCTAGGGGGGGAGCAGTTCTTC
many | NA | TRBJ1-2 | TRBV21-1 | CASSSEGDRGNFYLNDYGYTF | TGTGCCAGCAGCTCTGAGGGGGACAGGGGAAATTTTTACTTGAACGACTATGGCTACACCTTC
NA | NA | TRBJ2-7 | TRBV5-5 | CASRFPGVYEQYF | TGTGCCAGCAGATTTCCAGGGGTCTACGAGCAGTACTTC
few | TRBD2 | TRBJ2-3 | TRBV5-5 | CASSFVDRTSAYYTDTQYF | TGTGCCAGCAGCTTTGTAGACCGGACTAGCGCCTACTACACAGATACGCAGTATTTT
NA | TRBD2 | TRBJ2-1 | TRBV6-2/TRBV6-3 | CASSVRGGFGAFF | TGTGCCAGCAGTGTTCGCGGGGGATTCGGGGCGTTCTTC
NA | NA | TRBJ1-6 | TRBV7-2 | CASSTTRGSPLHF | TGTGCCAGCAGCACCACCCGGGGTTCACCCCTCCACTTT
NA | NA | TRBJ2-1 | TRBV6-1 | CASSAGGGLGEQFF | TGTGCCAGCAGTGCAGGGGGGGGCTTAGGGGAGCAGTTCTTC
few | NA | TRBJ2-3 | TRBV18 | CASSPRLSDTQYF | TGTGCCAGCTCCCCCAGACTATCAGATACGCAGTATTTT
NA | NA | TRBJ1-1 | TRBV5-4 | CASSRGGGGTEAFF | TGTGCCAGCTCCCGAGGGGGGGGAGGCACTGAAGCTTTCTTT
few | NA | TRBJ2-1 | TRBV6-2/TRBV6-3 | CASHTPGGKNNEQFF | TGTGCCAGCCATACTCCCGGGGGCAAGAACAATGAGCAGTTCTTC
NA | NA | TRBJ1-2 | TRBV20-1 | CSAGPRGSGHGYTF | TGCAGTGCTGGACCGAGGGGGTCGGGCCATGGCTACACCTTC
many | TRBD1 | TRBJ2-7 | TRBV6-5 | CASSRTGKDEQYF | TGTGCCAGCAGCCGGACAGGAAAGGACGAGCAGTACTTC
NA | NA | TRBJ2-4 | TRBV18 | CASSPTSTQYF | TGTGCCAGCTCACCGACCAGTACCCAGTACTTC